This T cell receptor beta chain was sequenced for a study of naive and memory T cell subsets. Broader study findings: Possibly reflecting memory cells re-expressing CD45RA, a few larger clonotypes occurred in naive repertoires, especially CD8. Gini index rose across naive, CM, EM and EMRA in CD4 and CD8. TCR counts from RNA may reflect activation-linked expression changes. No ground truth validated the naive and memory repertoire findings. Clonotypes are single alpha or beta chains, not paired receptors.

The beta constant-region primer was an equimolar mix of two oligonucleotides covering TRBC1 and TRBC2. Nested alpha and beta constant-region primers with the SP2 primer drove four PCR rounds on ligated cDNA. Via MiXCR, TCRdb re-called the UMI-ligation and nested PCR reads, giving one row per CDR3 protein. Of more than 120,000 distinct CDR3 sequences in the sample, 15% to 25% were seen once. Germline V lookup: CDR1 SGHRS, CDR2 YFSETQ. V gave up 6 bases and J gave up 2 bases; unmatched junction bases: 9. This CDR3 region has 16 residues. As to this clonotype: Antigen: not known.

The gene calls are TRBV5-1 and TRBJ2-1; TRBD1 agrees at 9 bases. This receptor was obtained from a human donor in good health. The sample taken for sequencing was naive CD8+ T cells from blood. CDR3 loop: CASIDTGTGPYNEQFF. CDR3 DNA sequence: TGCGCCAGCATCGATACCGGGACAGGGCCCTACAATGAGCAGTTCTTC.